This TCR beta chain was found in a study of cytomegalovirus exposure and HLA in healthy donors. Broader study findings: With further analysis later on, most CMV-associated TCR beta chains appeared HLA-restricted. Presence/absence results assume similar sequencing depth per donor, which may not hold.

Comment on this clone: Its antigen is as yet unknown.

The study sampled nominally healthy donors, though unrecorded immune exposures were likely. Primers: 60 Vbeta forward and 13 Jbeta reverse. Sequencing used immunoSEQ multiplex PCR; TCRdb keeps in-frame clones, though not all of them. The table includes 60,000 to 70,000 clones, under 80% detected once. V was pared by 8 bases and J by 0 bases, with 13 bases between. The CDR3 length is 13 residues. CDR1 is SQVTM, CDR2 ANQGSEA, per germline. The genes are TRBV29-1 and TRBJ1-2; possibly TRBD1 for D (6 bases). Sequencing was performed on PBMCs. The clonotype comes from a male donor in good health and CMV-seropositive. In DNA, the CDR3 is TGCAGCACATCGGACAGTCCTAACTATGGCTACACCTTC. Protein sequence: CSTSDSPNYGYTF.